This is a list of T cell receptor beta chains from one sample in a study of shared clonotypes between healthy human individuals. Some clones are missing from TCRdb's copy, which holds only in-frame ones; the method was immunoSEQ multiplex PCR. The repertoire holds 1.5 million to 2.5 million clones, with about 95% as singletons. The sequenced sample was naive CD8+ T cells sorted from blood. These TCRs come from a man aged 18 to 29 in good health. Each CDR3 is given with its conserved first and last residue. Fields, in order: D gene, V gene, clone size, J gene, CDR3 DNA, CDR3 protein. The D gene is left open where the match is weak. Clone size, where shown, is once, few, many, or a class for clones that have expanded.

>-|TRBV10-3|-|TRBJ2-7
TGTGCCTCTACGGGAGCTATCTCCTACGAGCAGTACTTC
CASTGAISYEQYF
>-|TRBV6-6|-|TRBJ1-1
TGTGCCAGCACCTACGGGGGTTTTAGTGGGAACACTGAAGCTTTCTTT
CASTYGGFSGNTEAFF
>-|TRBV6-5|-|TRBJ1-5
TGTGCCAGCAGCCTGAATCAGCCCCAGCATTTT
CASSLNQPQHF
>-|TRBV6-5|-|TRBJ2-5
TGTGCCAGCAGGCCCACCGGGACACTCCCCGGGCGGTACTTC
CASRPTGTLPGRYF
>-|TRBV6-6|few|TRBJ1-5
TGTGCCAGCAGTTACCCAGGGACCAATCAGCCCCAGCATTTT
CASSYPGTNQPQHF
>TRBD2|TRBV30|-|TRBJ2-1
TGTGCCTGGAGTGTACTCGGGGGGGAAGTGGGTGAGCAGTTCTTC
CAWSVLGGEVGEQFF
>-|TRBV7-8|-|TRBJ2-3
TGTGCCAGCAGCCCCGAGGGCAGAACAGATACGCAGTATTTT
CASSPEGRTDTQYF
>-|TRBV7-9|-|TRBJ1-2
TGTGCCAGCAGCTCCGGCGACTTTCTTAACTATGGCTACACCTTC
CASSSGDFLNYGYTF
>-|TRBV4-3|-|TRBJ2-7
TGCGCCAGCAGCCAAGATCAGCTAACAGGATCGGCCTACGAGCAGTACTTC
CASSQDQLTGSAYEQYF
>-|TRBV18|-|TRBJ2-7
TGTGCCAGCTCACCGGCGGACAACGTATACGAGCAGTACTTC
CASSPADNVYEQYF
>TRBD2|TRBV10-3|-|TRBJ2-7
TGTGCCATCAGCATAGCGGGGGTACGCTACGAGCAGTACTTC
CAISIAGVRYEQYF
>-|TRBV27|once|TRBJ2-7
TGTGCCAGCAGTTTGTGGGGGCCCGGCGAGCAGTACTTC
CASSLWGPGEQYF
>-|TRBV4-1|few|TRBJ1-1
TGCGCCAGCAGCCCTAGACCGGGAATTGACACTGAAGCTTTCTTT
CASSPRPGIDTEAFF
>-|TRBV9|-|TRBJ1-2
TGTGCCAGCAGCTATCAGGGGAACTATGGCTACACCTTC
CASSYQGNYGYTF
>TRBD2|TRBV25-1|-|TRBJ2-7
TGTGCCAGCAGTGACGGACTAGCGGGCTCCTACGAGCAGTACTTC
CASSDGLAGSYEQYF